This passage covers 18 T cell receptor beta chains from one sample sequenced in a study of blood T cells in healthy people across ages. Using a J-beta primer mix together with a sample-barcoded 5' primer, a second PCR was run for roughly 6 to 12 cycles. Via MiXCR, TCRdb re-called the 5' RACE reads, giving one row per CDR3 protein. The sample gives 1.2 million to 1.5 million distinct CDR3 sequences, 42% of which show up once; 7.9% is in the top ten. Sequenced: blood. These receptors were obtained from a woman younger than 30 in good health.

This clonotype was counted between two and nine times. The CDR3 here is CASSPSGRGAYNEQFF. The CDR3, as DNA: TGTGCCAGCAGTCCTAGCGGGCGGGGGGCATACAATGAGCAGTTCTTC. The rearrangement joins TRBV28 to TRBJ2-1; 8 positions agree with TRBD2. Trimming at V came to 5 bases and at J to 4 bases, leaving 10 bases not matched to a gene. The CDR3 is 16 amino acids. Germline assignment: CDR1 MDHEN and CDR2 SYDVKM.

V is TRBV20-1 and J is TRBJ2-3; 9 positions match TRBD2. Trimming removed 5 bases from V and 6 bases from J; junction bases left unmatched: 6. CDR1 is DFQATT and CDR2 is SNEGSKA in the germline V gene (reference sequence). The CDR3 loop spans 13 amino acids. The CDR3 loop reads CSAALAGLDTQYF. The CDR3 DNA is TGCAGTGCTGCACTAGCGGGTTTGGATACGCAGTATTTT.

This clonotype was seen a handful of times. V usage is TRBV7-9 and J usage is TRBJ2-3; D possibly corresponds to TRBD2 (6 bases). The ends were cut back, 5 bases at V and 0 bases at J, with 12 bases in the middle. The CDR3 is 15 amino acids. Germline CDR1 and CDR2: SEHNR and FQNEAQ (reference sequence). CDR3 DNA: TGTGCCAGCAGCCTCCGACTAGACAGCACAGATACGCAGTATTTT. It specifies CASSLRLDSTDTQYF.

The V and J genes are TRBV18 and TRBJ1-5; D gene ambiguous. V was pared by 1 base and J by 6 bases, with 7 bases between. The CDR3 covers 13 residues. Germline V gene sequence: CDR1 KGHSH, CDR2 LQKENI. CDR3 residues: CASSPHEGQPQHF. CDR3 nucleotide sequence: TGTGCCAGCTCACCACATGAGGGTCAGCCCCAGCATTTT.

This chain connects TRBV12-3 or TRBV12-4 to TRBJ2-2; no definite D call. The CDR3 runs to 16 residues. V lost 2 bases and J lost 1, with 11 bases in between. CDR3 bases: TGTGCCAGCAGTTTAATGGCCAGTATGAACACCGGGGAGCTGTTTTTT. This sequence encodes CASSLMASMNTGELFF.

V and J are TRBV30 and TRBJ1-2, with D perhaps matching TRBD1 (5 bases). CDR1 is GTSNPN, CDR2 SVGIG, per germline (reference sequence). V was shortened by 0 bases and J by 3 bases, with 14 bases between the two germline ends. The CDR3 has 15 amino acids. In DNA form, the CDR3 reads TGTGCCTGGAGTGTTCCGCGGACGGGGGACTATGGCTACACCTTC. It codes for CAWSVPRTGDYGYTF.

The chain is built from TRBV20-1 and TRBJ2-1; 8 nucleotides agree with TRBD2. V shed 5 bases and J 1 base; nucleotides not matched to a gene: 4. Germline V gene lookup returns CDR1 DFQATT and CDR2 SNEGSKA (reference sequence). This CDR3 spans 14 amino acids. CDR3 sequence: CSAVTSGSYNEQFF. For the CDR3, the DNA is TGCAGTGCTGTAACTAGCGGTTCCTACAATGAGCAGTTCTTC.

The chain's CDR3 is CASSYTEGGYTF. The CDR3 DNA sequence: TGTGCCAGCAGTTACACAGAGGGTGGCTACACCTTC. The rearrangement links TRBV7-8 to TRBJ1-2; no definite D call. The CDR3 covers 12 residues. The germline CDR1 and CDR2 sequences are SGHVS and FQNEAQ. The germline V and J ends were trimmed by 6 bases and 7 bases, with 12 bases remaining between them.

The V and J genes are TRBV29-1 and TRBJ1-4, with D possibly matching TRBD1 (6 bases). V dropped 4 bases and J dropped 8 bases, with 20 bases sitting between them. The CDR3 has 15 amino acids. Germline V lookup: CDR1 SQVTM, CDR2 ANQGSEA. CDR3: CSVGVTTGGREKLFF. CDR3 nucleotide sequence: TGCAGCGTTGGCGTGACGACAGGAGGCCGGGAAAAACTGTTTTTT.

The genes are TRBV3-1 and TRBJ2-5; TRBD2 matches at 11 bases. The J call is doubtful: the DNA matches TRBJ2-7 better. This CDR3 spans 14 amino acids. Germline CDR1 and CDR2: LGHDT and YNNKEL (reference sequence). Here the CDR3 reads CASSLTSGSHEQYF. The CDR3 DNA follows: TGTGCCAGCAGCCTTACTAGCGGGAGCCACGAGCAGTACTTC.

In its sample, this clonotype was seen a few times. In nucleotides, the CDR3 is TGTGCCAGCACCCCACGACAGGGGTCGGGCGAGCAGTACTTC. Encoded protein: CASTPRQGSGEQYF. The rearrangement joins TRBV12-3 or TRBV12-4 to TRBJ2-7; 8 bases are a match to TRBD1. The CDR3 sequence is 14 residues long. V lost 7 bases, J lost 6 bases, and 11 bases stayed unmatched.

The rearrangement links TRBV7-2 to TRBJ2-1, with no clear D. Trimming took 5 bases from V and 13 from J, leaving 15 bases between them. Germline CDR1 reads SGHTA; CDR2 reads FQGNSA. This CDR3 is built from 12 residues. The CDR3 nucleotides read TGTGCCAGCAGCAAGGTTGTTTCGACCCAGTTCTTC. Translated: CASSKVVSTQFF.

V gene TRBV7-9 combines with J gene TRBJ1-2; the match to TRBD1 covers 8 bases. CDR3 size: 19 residues. CDR1 SEHNR and CDR2 FQNEAQ come from the germline V gene (reference sequence). V trimming: 3 bases; J trimming: 0 bases; junction bases outside the gene matches: 15. This CDR3 is CASSFGGRGLMDANYGYTF. The CDR3 coding sequence is TGTGCCAGCAGCTTTGGCGGCAGGGGGCTCATGGATGCTAACTATGGCTACACCTTC.

The V and J genes are TRBV9 and TRBJ2-7; 9 bases line up with TRBD1. CDR1 and CDR2 from the germline V gene are SGDLS and YYNGEE. With 0 bases clipped from V and 0 bases from J, the junction kept 4 bases outside the gene matches. The CDR3 length is 16 residues. CDR3 coding DNA: TGTGCCAGCAGCGTAGGTGGGACAGGGAGCTCCTACGAGCAGTACTTC. Amino acids: CASSVGGTGSSYEQYF.

Only one count was recorded for this clonotype. The J gene is TRBJ2-5, the V gene TRBV12-3 or TRBV12-4; D may be TRBD2 (5 bases). The J call may be incorrect, as the DNA end agrees better with TRBJ2-7. The CDR3 extends over 16 amino acids. CDR3 in DNA: TGTGCCAGCAGTTCAGCGTGGACCTCCGGGGTTGGCGAGCAGTACTTC. It codes for CASSSAWTSGVGEQYF.

This chain connects TRBV7-2 to TRBJ2-1; 8 bases are shared with TRBD1. V trimming: 2 bases; J trimming: 7 bases; junction bases outside the gene matches: 7. The germline V gene has CDR1 SGHTA and CDR2 FQGNSA. The CDR3 is 15 amino acids. The CDR3 DNA reads TGTGCCAGCAGCTTATTCCTGACAGGGGAGAATGAGCAGTTCTTC. This codes for CASSLFLTGENEQFF.

The CDR3 DNA follows: TGCGCCAGCAGCCAAGATCCGGGGGGGCCTCTCAATCAGCCCCAGCATTTT. Its translation: CASSQDPGGPLNQPQHF. The chain carries TRBV4-1 and TRBJ1-5; maybe TRBD1 (6 bases). Germline V gene sequence: CDR1 MGHRA, CDR2 YSYEKL. V was trimmed by 0 bases and J by 3 bases, leaving 15 bases between them. There are 17 residues in the CDR3.

The rearrangement joins TRBV20-1 to TRBJ2-3; 7 bases agree with TRBD2. J gave up 2 bases and V 3 bases, and 5 bases lay outside the gene matches. Germline loops: CDR1 DFQATT, CDR2 SNEGSKA (reference sequence). The CDR3 is 14 residues long. The CDR3 sequence is CSARVLASTDTQYF. The CDR3 nucleotides read TGCAGTGCTAGGGTACTAGCGTCCACAGATACGCAGTATTTT.